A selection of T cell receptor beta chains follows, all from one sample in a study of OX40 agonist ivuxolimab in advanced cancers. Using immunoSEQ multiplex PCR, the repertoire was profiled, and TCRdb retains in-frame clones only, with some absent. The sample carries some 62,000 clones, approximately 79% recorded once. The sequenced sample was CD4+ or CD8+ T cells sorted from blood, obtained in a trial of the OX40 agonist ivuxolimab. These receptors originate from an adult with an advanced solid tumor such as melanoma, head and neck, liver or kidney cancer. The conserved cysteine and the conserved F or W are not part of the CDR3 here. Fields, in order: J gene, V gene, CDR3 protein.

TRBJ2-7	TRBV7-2	ASSEGRPSYEQY
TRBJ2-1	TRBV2	ASSEQGGAYFYNEQF
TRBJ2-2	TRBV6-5	ASSWNTGELF
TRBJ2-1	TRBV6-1	AGSGQGKSSYNEQF
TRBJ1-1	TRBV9	ASSVLTGTEAF
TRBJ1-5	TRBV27	ASSLGGGRVSNQPQH
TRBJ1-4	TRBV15	ATSRDLWGATNEKLF
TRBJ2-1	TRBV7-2	ASSRQNSAGGLYNEQF
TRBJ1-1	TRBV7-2	ASSLGAAREAF
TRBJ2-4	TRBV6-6	ASSTPGAKNIQY
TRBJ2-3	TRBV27	ASSKDRVQDTQY
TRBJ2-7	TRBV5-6	ASSLWPSGGSYEQY
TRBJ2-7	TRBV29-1	SVRTGNEQY
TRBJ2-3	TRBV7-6	ASSPRGTSGPSTDTQY
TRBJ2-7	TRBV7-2	ASSLGGPSEQY
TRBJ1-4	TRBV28	ASSFTEGYEKLF
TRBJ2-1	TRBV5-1	ASSLVAGGPGEQF
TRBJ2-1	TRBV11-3	ASSLTGTSGDNEQF
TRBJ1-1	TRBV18	ASSRGGLTEAF
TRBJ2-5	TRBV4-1	ASSQGLAGGYQETQY